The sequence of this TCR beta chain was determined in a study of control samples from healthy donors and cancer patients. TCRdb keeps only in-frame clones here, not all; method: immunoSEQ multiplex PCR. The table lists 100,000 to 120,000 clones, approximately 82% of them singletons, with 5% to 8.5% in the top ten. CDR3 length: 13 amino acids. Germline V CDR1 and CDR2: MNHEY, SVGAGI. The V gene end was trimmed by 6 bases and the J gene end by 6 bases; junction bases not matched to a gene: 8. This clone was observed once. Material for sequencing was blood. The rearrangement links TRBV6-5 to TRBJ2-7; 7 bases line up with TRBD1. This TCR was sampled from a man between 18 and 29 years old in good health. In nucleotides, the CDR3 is TGTGCCAGCAGCCGACAGGGTCGGGGCGAGCAGTACGTC. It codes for CASSRQGRGEQYV.